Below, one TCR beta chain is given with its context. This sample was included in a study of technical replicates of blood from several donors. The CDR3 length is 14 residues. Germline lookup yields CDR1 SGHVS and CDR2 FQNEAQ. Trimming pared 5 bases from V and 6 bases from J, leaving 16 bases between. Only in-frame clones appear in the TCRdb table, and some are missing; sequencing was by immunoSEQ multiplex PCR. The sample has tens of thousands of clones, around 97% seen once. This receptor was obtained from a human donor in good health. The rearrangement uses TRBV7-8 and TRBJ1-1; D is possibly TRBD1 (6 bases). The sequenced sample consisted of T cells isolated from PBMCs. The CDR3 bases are TGTGCCAGCAGCCTGTCCGGGACACTCGCTGAAGCTTTCTTT. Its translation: CASSLSGTLAEAFF. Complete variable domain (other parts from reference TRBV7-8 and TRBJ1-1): GAGVSQSPRYKVAKRGQDVALRCDPISGHVSLFWYQQALGQGPEFLTYFQNEAQLDKSGLPSDRFFAERPEGSVSTLKIQRTQQEDSAVYLCASSLSGTLAEAFFGQGTRLTVV.